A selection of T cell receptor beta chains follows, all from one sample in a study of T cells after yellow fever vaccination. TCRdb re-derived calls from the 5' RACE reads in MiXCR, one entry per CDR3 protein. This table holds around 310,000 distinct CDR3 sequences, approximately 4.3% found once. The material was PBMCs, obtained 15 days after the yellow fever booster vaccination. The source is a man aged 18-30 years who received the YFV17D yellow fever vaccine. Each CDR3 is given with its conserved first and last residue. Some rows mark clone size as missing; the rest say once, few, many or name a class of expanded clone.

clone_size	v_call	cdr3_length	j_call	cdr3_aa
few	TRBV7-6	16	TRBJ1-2	CASSLLGGQGAVGYTF
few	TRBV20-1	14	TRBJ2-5	CSAREGAYQETQYF
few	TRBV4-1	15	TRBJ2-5	CASSQVTHQGETQYF
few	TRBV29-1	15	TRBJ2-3	CSALLAGGPTDTQYF
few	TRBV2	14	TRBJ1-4	CASSLSGGKEKLFF
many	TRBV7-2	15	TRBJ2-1	CASSLVGGGAGEQFF
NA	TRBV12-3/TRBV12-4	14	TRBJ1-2	CASSLNQGTYGYTF
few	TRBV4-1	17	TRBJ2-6	CASSVRGQPSGANVLTF
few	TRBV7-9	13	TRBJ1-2	CASSLNGDHGYTF
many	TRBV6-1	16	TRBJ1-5	CASRGWDRGHNQPQHF
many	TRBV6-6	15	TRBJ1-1	CASSPAGQFNTEAFF
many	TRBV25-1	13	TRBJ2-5	CASSDRAVRTQYF
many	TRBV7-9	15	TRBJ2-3	CASSRNRVGTDTQYF
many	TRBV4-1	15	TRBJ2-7	CASSPGPWSDNEQYF
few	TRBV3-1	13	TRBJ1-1	CASSQKGMSEAFF
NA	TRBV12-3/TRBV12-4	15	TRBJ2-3	CASSPLATSTDTQYF
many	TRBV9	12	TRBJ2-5	CARENEQETQYF
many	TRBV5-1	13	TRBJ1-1	CASSLTGVTEAFF
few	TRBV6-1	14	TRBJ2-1	CASSVDRLGNEQFF
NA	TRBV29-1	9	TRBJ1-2	CSAGRGSTF
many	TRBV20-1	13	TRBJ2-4	CSALDRAKNIQYF
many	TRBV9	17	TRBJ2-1	CASSPGAASGSYNEQFF
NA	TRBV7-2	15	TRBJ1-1	CASRPGGGRNTEAFF
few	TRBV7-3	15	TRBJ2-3	CASSLMSTSTDTQYF
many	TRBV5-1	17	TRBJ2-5	CASSLAGRGGPQETQYF
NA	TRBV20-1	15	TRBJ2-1	CSASPRRTSYNEQFF
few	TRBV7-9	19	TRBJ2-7	CASSKGRDKGQLVAYEQYF
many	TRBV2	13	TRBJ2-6	CARQGGGANVLTF
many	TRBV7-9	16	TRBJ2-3	CASSDTSGTRTDTQYF
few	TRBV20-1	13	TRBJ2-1	CSAPGQGRDEQFF
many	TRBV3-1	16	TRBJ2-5	CASSHKGGWATETQYF
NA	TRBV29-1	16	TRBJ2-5	CSVVGSVGLAQETQYF
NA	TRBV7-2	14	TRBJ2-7	CASSLKGDLYEQYF
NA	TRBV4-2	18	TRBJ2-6	CASSQDHLGGSGANVLTF
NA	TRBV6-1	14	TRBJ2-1	CASSEVSFYNEQFF
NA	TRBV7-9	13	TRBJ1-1	CASGSVGGRKAFF
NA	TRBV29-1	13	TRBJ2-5	CSVWGGMGETQYF
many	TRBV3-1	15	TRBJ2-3	CASSQDGLAADTQYF
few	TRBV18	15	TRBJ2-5	CASSPRAGPQETQYF
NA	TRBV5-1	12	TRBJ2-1	CASSFFYNEQFF
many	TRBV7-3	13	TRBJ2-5	CASSTGPQETQYF
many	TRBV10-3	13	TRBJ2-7	CAIRGGDSYEQYF
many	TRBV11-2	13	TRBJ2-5	CASSRPFRETQYF
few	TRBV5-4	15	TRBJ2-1	CASSSDRVSYNEQFF
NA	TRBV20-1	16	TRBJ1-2	CSATPRRGKGNYGYTF
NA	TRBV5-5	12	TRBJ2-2	CASGENTGELFF
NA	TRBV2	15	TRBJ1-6	CASSLARGYNSPLHF
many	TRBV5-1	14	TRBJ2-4	CASSPPGVINIQYF
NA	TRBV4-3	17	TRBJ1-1	CASSHGPGQGLNTEAFF
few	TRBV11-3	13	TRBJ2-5	CASSLGIEETQYF
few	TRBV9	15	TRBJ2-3	CASSAGQGGTDTQYF
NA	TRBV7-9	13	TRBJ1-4	CASSLSGAEKLFF
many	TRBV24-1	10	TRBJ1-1	CHGGNTEAFF
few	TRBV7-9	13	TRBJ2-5	CASNPRGQETQYF
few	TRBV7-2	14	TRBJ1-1	CASSAPGGMTEAFF
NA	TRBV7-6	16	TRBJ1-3	CASSLDLSYAGNTIYF
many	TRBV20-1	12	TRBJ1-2	CSARDNNYGYTF